The clone carrying this TCR beta chain has at least ten counts. The antigen remains unidentified. The record originates from a study of Graves' ophthalmopathy and Graves' hyperthyroidism. Amplifying from RNA transcripts, the study obtained TCR beta CDR3 regions. The first round was an RT-PCR with HTBI primers, and the second round was a multiplex PCR. TCRdb reprocessed the multiplex PCR reads with MiXCR, giving one entry per CDR3 protein. The sample contains under 350,000 distinct CDR3 sequences, roughly a sixth of which appear only once. Researchers turned away patients with other autoimmune diseases, uncontrolled infections, pregnancy or lactation. Broader study findings: Prediction of ophthalmopathy progression reached over 65% sensitivity and approximately 73% specificity. Clonotypes were expanded in thyroid at above 0.001 frequency, and most also appeared in blood.

Sequences were obtained from peripheral blood. This sequence originates from an adult man with Graves' ophthalmopathy.

The CDR3 sequence: CASSLNGGRNTGELFF. CDR3 nucleotide sequence: TGTGCCAGCAGCTTGAACGGTGGTCGGAACACCGGGGAGCTGTTTTTT. The V and J genes are TRBV5-5 and TRBJ2-2, with unresolved D. In germline, CDR1 is SGHKS, CDR2 YYEKEE (reference sequence). Between the trimmed V and J ends, which lost 1 base and 1 base, there was a span of 11 bases. The CDR3 sequence is 16 residues long.